This record looks at one T cell receptor (beta chain) sequence and its context. Germline V gene sequence: CDR1 SGDLS, CDR2 YYNGEE. Trimming at V came to 4 bases and at J to 3 bases, leaving 5 bases not matched to a gene. The CDR3 is 14 amino acids. These data are taken from a study of blood T cell repertoires in COVID-19. Across the whole study: In each case, the material was cDNA or gDNA derived from T cells, B-cell-depleted T cells, or PBMCs.

In the original workflow: Quantification of nucleated cells was approximated via reference gene primer amplification. TCRdb keeps only in-frame clones here, not all; method: immunoSEQ multiplex PCR. Clone size and the V and J calls come from that table; the DNA yielded D and trimming. Of about 80,000 clones in the sample, about 70% were seen once. This clonotype was obtained from a man aged 50 to 60 with active or convalescent COVID-19. The genes are TRBV9 and TRBJ2-5; 8 positions match TRBD2. The source material was peripheral blood. In nucleotides, the CDR3 is TGTGCCAGCAGCCCCCGGGGACTAGAAGAGACCCAGTACTTC. This gives the protein CASSPRGLEETQYF. Variable domain in full (rest from reference TRBV9 and TRBJ2-5): DSGVTQTPKHLITATGQRVTLRCSPRSGDLSVYWYQQSLDQGLQFLIQYYNGEERAKGNILERFSAQQFPDLHSELNLSSLELGDSALYFCASSPRGLEETQYFGPGTRLLVL.